Below, 3 T cell receptor beta chains from the same sample are listed, as sequenced in a study of CD8 T cells in ankylosing spondylitis. TCRdb re-analysed the 5' RACE reads in MiXCR, keeping a single row per CDR3 protein. Of under 300,000 distinct CDR3 sequences in the sample, 15% to 20% were seen once. Sequencing was done on a sample of blood, either unsorted or a sorted T cell fraction (not recorded which). All receptors come from a male donor with ankylosing spondylitis or in good health (not recorded which).

The genes are TRBV12-3 or TRBV12-4 and TRBJ2-7; 8 bases line up with TRBD2. CDR3 length: 14 amino acids. The J segment lost 3 bases and the V segment lost 6 bases, leaving 7 bases of the junction unmatched. The DNA of the CDR3 is TGTGCCAGCAGGATCGGACTAGCCGACTACGAGCAGTACTTC. Protein sequence: CASRIGLADYEQYF.

This chain joins TRBV5-1 and TRBJ2-3; D is uncertain. The germline V and J ends were trimmed by 6 bases and 4 bases, with 15 bases remaining between them. The CDR3 is 14 amino acids. The V gene's germline CDR1 is SGHRS and CDR2 YFSETQ. In nucleotides, the CDR3 is TGCGCCAGCACCCCGAGTCTCGGCCCAGATACGCAGTATTTT. The encoded protein is CASTPSLGPDTQYF.

The rearrangement joins TRBV5-1 to TRBJ2-7; D is undetermined. The V and J ends lost 0 bases and 3 bases respectively, with 13 bases between them. CDR1 is SGHRS, CDR2 YFSETQ, per germline. The CDR3 covers 15 residues. The CDR3 region has the DNA TGCGCCAGCAGCTTGGCCGTGGACGGAGACTACGAGCAGTACTTC. Translated: CASSLAVDGDYEQYF.